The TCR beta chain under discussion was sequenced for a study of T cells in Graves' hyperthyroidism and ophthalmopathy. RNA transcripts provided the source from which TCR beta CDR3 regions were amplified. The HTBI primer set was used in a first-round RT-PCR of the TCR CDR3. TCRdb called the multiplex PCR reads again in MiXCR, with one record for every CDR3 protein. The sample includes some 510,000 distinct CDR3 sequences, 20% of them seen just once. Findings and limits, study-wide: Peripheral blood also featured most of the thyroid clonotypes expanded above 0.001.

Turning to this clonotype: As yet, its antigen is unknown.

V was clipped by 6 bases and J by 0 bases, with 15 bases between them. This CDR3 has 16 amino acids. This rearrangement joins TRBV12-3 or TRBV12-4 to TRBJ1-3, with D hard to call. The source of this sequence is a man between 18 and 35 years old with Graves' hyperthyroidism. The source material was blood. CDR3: CASSDWAPLSGNTIYF. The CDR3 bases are TGTGCCAGCAGCGACTGGGCTCCCCTCTCTGGAAACACCATATATTTT.